What follows describes a single T cell receptor beta chain. Its antigen target is currently unknown. The sample holds no much larger clone one base away, and base qualities are not on file. Deletion took 5 bases off V and 3 bases off J, with a span of 13 bases between the germline ends. Taken from cysteine to phenylalanine, the CDR3 has 14 residues. Kept here is only the CDR3 DNA, which spans 42 bases and is read in frame from base 1. CDR1 SGHTA and CDR2 FQGNSA are derived from the germline V gene. The donors were healthy, HIV-negative adults with no recently reported acute infections or vaccinations. Every donor was a Caucasian adult residing in Nashville, Tennessee, USA. CD4+ T cells were enriched through magnetic negative selection, after which naive cells were positively selected on CD45RA and the remaining negative fraction served as the memory subset. Blood was obtained by leukapheresis, after which PBMCs were separated by Ficoll-Histopaque density gradient centrifugation and cryopreserved in liquid nitrogen vapor phase. Purity and quantity of every magnetically sorted T cell population were checked by analytical flow cytometry. Each sorted fraction had its genomic DNA isolated and then quantified by UV absorbance on a Nanodrop 2000c.

TCR CDR3 regions were amplified from genomic DNA by multiplex PCR using the deep immunoSEQ assay. Extracted genomic DNA from each cell subset was spread evenly across all wells of several immunoSEQ 96-well plates, with each plate serving as a replicate. For sorted subsets, about 210 ng of genomic DNA, equivalent to 30,000 or so T cell genomes, went into each replicate PCR. Purified libraries were measured with a Qubit 3.0 fluorometer, size-checked on a Bioanalyzer 2100, and measured again with the KAPA Library Quantification kit. A separate single-read 150-cycle Illumina NextSeq 550 flow cell was used to sequence each immunoSEQ 96-well plate. As for the authors' bioinformatics: The immunoSEQ output contained only junctional sequences without quality scores, so filtering could not match that applied to full-length reads. To assign V/J genes and CDR3, sequences were annotated using PyIR, a Python wrapper for IgBLAST v1.9, with IMGT germline references. Reads were removed for weak V/J assignments (E-value above 1e-6), missing CDR3, stop codons, out-of-frame junctions, or ambiguous translated residues. V3J clonotypes were defined as sequences sharing an identical inferred V gene, J gene, and CDR3 amino acid sequence. The percentage overlap between two repertoires was calculated by dividing the number of shared unique clonotypes by the size of the smaller repertoire. Three approaches were used to assess repertoire richness: RTK rarefaction, the Chao1 estimator, and Recon v2.1 estimates of unobserved clonotypes. Generation probabilities were computed with OLGA for all TCRbeta clonotypes obtained by the gDNA method from several donors. Held by TCRdb, this immuneACCESS table contains in-frame sequences only and omits some clones. Under half of the omission traces to an unresolved V gene where checked; the cause of the rest is unknown. V and J calls and clone size are copied from that table; D and trimming were computed from the DNA. A total of some 1 million clones appear in this sample, 65% to 80% of them only once. Roughly 1.4% of the sample is taken by the ten largest.

The data derive from a study of shared clonotypes between healthy human individuals (dated by TCRdb to 2018 to 2020). In the study overall: The cohort included a few men and a couple of women between 18 and 49 years of age. Per donor, three plates each were used for CD4 naive and CD4 memory, two for CD8 naive, and one for CD8 memory. The study deeply sequenced blood TCR repertoires of roughly five healthy adults to estimate repertoire size and the extent of clonotype sharing between individuals. Libraries were prepared and TCR repertoires were sequenced by different laboratories using diverse techniques, in order to increase sequencing depth and limit assay-specific biases. Between about 0.94 and 8.9 billion PBMCs per donor were obtained by leukapheresis.

Overall study outcomes, separate from this receptor: Across a few donors, about 5.2% of naive CD4, 3% to 3.5% of naive CD8, about 2.3% of memory CD4, and over 0.35% of memory CD8 clonotypes were shared. Only blood was sampled, and tissue TCR repertoires likely differ from those in blood. Pairwise subsampling led to the expectation that sequencing depth would affect the degree of clonotype sharing among donors. Incomplete sequencing was indicated by rarefaction of sorted-subset datasets, despite the large sequencing depth. The small number of donors limited the genetic and exposure-history diversity represented. Larger estimated clonotype richness was generally found for naive subsets than for memory subsets. Higher generation probabilities were observed for clonotypes shared by all four sorted-subset donors than for non-shared clonotypes.

Material for sequencing was memory CD4+ T cells sorted from blood. This sample's cell subset or site label indicates: CD45RA-negative fraction. The sequence links TRBV7-2 to TRBJ1-2; the D gene is possibly TRBD1, with 5 bases matching. The receptor was isolated from a man between 18 and 29 years old in good health. In nucleotide form, the sequence is TGTGCCAGCAGCCCGCGGGACCATTACTATGGCTACACCTTC. This gives the protein CASSPRDHYYGYTF.